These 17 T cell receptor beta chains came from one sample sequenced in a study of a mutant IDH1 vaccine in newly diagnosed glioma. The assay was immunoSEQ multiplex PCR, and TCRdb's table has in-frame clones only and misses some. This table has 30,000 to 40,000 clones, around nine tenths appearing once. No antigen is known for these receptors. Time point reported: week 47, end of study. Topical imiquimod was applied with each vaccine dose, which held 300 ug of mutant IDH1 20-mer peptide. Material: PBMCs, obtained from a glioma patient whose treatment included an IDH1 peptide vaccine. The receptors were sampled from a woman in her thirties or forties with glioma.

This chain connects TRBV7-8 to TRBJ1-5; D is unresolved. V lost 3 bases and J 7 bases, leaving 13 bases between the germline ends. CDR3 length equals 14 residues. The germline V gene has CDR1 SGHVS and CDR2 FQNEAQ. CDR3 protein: CASSFQREGQPQHF. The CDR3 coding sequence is TGTGCCAGCAGCTTCCAACGGGAGGGACAGCCCCAGCATTTT.

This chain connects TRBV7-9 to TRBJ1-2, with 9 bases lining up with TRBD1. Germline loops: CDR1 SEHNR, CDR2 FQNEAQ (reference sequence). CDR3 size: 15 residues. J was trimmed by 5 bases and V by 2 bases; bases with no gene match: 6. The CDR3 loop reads CASSLRDREGYGYTF. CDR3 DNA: TGTGCCAGCAGCTTACGGGACAGGGAAGGATATGGCTACACCTTC. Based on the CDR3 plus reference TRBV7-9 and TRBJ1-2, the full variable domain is DTGVSQNPRHKITKRGQNVTFRCDPISEHNRLYWYRQTLGQGPEFLTYFQNEAQLEKSRLLSDRFSAERPKGSFSTLEIQRTEQGDSAMYLCASSLRDREGYGYTFGSGTRLTVV.

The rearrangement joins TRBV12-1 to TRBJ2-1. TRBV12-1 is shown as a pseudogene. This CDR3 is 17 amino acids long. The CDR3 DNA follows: TGTGCCAGCAGCTCCACCTCCGGACGAGTAGAAGATTGGAAGCAGTTCTTC. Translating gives CASSSTSGRVEDWKQFF.

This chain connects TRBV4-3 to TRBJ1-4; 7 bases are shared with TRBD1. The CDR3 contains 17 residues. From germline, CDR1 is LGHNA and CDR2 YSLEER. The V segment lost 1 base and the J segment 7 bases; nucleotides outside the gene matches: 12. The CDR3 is CASSQVAPQGEGEKLFF. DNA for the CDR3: TGCGCCAGCAGCCAAGTGGCTCCCCAGGGGGAAGGTGAAAAACTGTTTTTT.

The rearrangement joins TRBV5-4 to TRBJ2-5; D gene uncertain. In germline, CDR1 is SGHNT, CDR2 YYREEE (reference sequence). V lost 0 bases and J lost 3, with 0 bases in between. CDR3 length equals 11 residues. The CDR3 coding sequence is TGTGCCAGCAGCTTGGAAGAGACCCAGTACTTC. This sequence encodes CASSLEETQYF.

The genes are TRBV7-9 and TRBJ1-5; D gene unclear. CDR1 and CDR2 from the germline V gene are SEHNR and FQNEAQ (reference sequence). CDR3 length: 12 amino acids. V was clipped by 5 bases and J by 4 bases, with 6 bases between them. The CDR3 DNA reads TGTGCCAGCAGCACGGGGAATCAGCCCCAGCATTTT. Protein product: CASSTGNQPQHF.

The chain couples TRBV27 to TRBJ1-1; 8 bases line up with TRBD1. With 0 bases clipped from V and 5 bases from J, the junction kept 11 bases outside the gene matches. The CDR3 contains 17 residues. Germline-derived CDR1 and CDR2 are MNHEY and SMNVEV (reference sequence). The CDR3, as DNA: TGTGCCAGCAGTTTATCGACCTCCCGGACAGGGAAAACTGAAGCTTTCTTT. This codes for CASSLSTSRTGKTEAFF.

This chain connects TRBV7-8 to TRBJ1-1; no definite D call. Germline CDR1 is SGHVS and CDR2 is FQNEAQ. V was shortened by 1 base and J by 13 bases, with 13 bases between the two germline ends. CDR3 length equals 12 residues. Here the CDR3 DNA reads TGTGCCAGCAGCTTAGAAGGACTCGGGGTTTTCTTT. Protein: CASSLEGLGVFF. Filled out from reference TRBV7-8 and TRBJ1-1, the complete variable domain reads GAGVSQSPRYKVAKRGQDVALRCDPISGHVSLFWYQQALGQGPEFLTYFQNEAQLDKSGLPSDRFFAERPEGSVSTLKIQRTQQEDSAVYLCASSLEGLGVFFGQGTRLTVV.

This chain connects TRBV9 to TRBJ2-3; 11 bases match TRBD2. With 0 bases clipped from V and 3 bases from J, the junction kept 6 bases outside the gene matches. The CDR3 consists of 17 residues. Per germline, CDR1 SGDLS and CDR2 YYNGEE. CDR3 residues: CASSVGLAGGLTDTQYF. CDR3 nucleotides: TGTGCCAGCAGCGTAGGTTTAGCGGGAGGGTTGACAGATACGCAGTATTTT. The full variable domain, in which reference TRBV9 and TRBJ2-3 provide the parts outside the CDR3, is DSGVTQTPKHLITATGQRVTLRCSPRSGDLSVYWYQQSLDQGLQFLIQYYNGEERAKGNILERFSAQQFPDLHSELNLSSLELGDSALYFCASSVGLAGGLTDTQYFGPGTRLTVL.

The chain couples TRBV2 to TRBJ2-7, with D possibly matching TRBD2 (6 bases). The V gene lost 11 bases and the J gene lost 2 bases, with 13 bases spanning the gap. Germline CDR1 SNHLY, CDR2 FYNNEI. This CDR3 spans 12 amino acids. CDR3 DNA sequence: TGTGCCGGGAGGACTGGTACCTACGAGCAGTACTTC. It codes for CAGRTGTYEQYF.

The CDR3 coding sequence is TGTGCCAGCAGCCTATCTAGCGGCCAAGAGACCCAGTACTTC. It is translated as CASSLSSGQETQYF. The chain couples TRBV7-8 to TRBJ2-5, with TRBD2 identical over 7 bases. The germline V gene encodes CDR1 SGHVS and CDR2 FQNEAQ. Losses at the gene ends were 5 bases for V and 1 base for J; bases not matched to a gene: 4. This CDR3 has 14 residues.

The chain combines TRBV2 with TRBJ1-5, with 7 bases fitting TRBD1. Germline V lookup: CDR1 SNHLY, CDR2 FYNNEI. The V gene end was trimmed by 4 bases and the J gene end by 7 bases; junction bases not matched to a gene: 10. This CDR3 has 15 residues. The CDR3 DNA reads TGTGCCAGCAGTGGACAGGGTTTTGTGAACCAGCCCCAGCATTTT. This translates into CASSGQGFVNQPQHF.

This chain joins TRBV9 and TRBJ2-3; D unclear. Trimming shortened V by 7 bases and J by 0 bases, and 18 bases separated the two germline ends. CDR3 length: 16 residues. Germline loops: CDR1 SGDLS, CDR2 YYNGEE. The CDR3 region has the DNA TGTGCCAGCGGTATGGCCAAGCAGGAGAGCACAGATACGCAGTATTTT. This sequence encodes CASGMAKQESTDTQYF.

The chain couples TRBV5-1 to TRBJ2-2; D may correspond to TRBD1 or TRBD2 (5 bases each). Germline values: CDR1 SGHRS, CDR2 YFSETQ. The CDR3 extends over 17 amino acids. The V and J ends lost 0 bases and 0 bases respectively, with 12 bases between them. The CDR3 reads CASSLGHRDANTGELFF. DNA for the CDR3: TGCGCCAGCAGCTTGGGGCACCGGGACGCGAACACCGGGGAGCTGTTTTTT.

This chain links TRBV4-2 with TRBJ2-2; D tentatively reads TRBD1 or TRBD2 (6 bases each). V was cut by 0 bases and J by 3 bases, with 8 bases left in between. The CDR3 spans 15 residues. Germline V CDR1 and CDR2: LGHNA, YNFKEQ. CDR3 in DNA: TGTGCCAGCAGCCAAGAAGGGGGGTACACCGGGGAGCTGTTTTTT. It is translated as CASSQEGGYTGELFF.

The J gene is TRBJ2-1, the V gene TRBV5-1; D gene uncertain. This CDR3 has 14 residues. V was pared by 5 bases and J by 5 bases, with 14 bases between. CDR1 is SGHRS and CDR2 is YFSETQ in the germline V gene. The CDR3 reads CASRPGSGDNEQFF. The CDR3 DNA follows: TGCGCCAGCAGGCCCGGGTCAGGCGACAATGAGCAGTTCTTC.

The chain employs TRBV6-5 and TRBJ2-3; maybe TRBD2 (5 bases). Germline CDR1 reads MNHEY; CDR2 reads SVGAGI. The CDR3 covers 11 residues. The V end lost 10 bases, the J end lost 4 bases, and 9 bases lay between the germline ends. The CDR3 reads CATVEADTQYF. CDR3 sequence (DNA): TGTGCCACGGTGGAGGCAGATACGCAGTATTTT.